These T cell receptor beta chains were read from a single sample in a study of control samples from healthy donors and cancer patients. Data came from immunoSEQ multiplex PCR; TCRdb stores just in-frame clones and leaves some out. The data hold approximately 190,000 clones, with roughly nine tenths observed a single time. The sequenced sample was blood. The receptors were sampled from a man younger than 45 in good health. CDR3s include the opening cysteine and the closing phenylalanine or tryptophan. The D gene is left open where the match is weak. A row's size may be missing; if present it is once, few, many or a size class.

d_call: -
v_call: TRBV12-3/TRBV12-4
j_call: TRBJ2-2
clone_size: -
cdr3_nt: TGTGCCAGCAGTTTGAGTGTCGCCGGGGAGCTGTTTTTT
cdr3_aa: CASSLSVAGELFF

d_call: -
v_call: TRBV11-2
j_call: TRBJ1-6
clone_size: -
cdr3_nt: TGTGCCAGCAGCTTATGGGGTAATTCACCCCTCCACTTT
cdr3_aa: CASSLWGNSPLHF

d_call: TRBD1
v_call: TRBV6-5
j_call: TRBJ2-2
clone_size: -
cdr3_nt: TGTGCCAGCGCGACAGGGGGTAGGGGGGAGCTGTTTTTT
cdr3_aa: CASATGGRGELFF

d_call: -
v_call: TRBV7-9
j_call: TRBJ1-2
clone_size: -
cdr3_nt: TGTGCCAGCAGGCGCGGGCAGGGATATGGCTACACCTTC
cdr3_aa: CASRRGQGYGYTF

d_call: -
v_call: TRBV5-1
j_call: TRBJ1-1
clone_size: -
cdr3_nt: TGCGCCAGCAGCCGGTGGGCCCAGGGTTCGAACACTGAAGCTTTCTTT
cdr3_aa: CASSRWAQGSNTEAFF

d_call: -
v_call: TRBV11-2
j_call: TRBJ2-3
clone_size: -
cdr3_nt: TGTGCCAGCAGCTTTCCGGGCCCCAGGGAAGATACGCAGTATTTT
cdr3_aa: CASSFPGPREDTQYF

d_call: -
v_call: TRBV6-4
j_call: TRBJ2-6
clone_size: -
cdr3_nt: TGTGCCAGCAGGCCACAGGAGTCTGGGGCCAACGTCCTGACTTTC
cdr3_aa: CASRPQESGANVLTF

d_call: -
v_call: TRBV6-5
j_call: TRBJ1-1
clone_size: few
cdr3_nt: TGTGCCAGCAGCCGGGACACCGGGCGGGGGGGGTCTTTCTTT
cdr3_aa: CASSRDTGRGGSFF

d_call: TRBD1
v_call: TRBV5-1
j_call: TRBJ2-1
clone_size: -
cdr3_nt: TGCGCCAGCAGCTTGGAAGTAGGGGGCTCTAACAATGAGCAGTTCTTC
cdr3_aa: CASSLEVGGSNNEQFF

d_call: -
v_call: TRBV9
j_call: TRBJ1-4
clone_size: -
cdr3_nt: TGTGCCAGCAGCGCTACGGGGGCAACTAATGAAAAACTGTTTTTT
cdr3_aa: CASSATGATNEKLFF

d_call: -
v_call: TRBV2
j_call: TRBJ1-2
clone_size: -
cdr3_nt: TGTGCCAGCAGTGAAGCGGAGGGCACCAGCCTAGACTATGGCTACACCTTC
cdr3_aa: CASSEAEGTSLDYGYTF

d_call: TRBD1
v_call: TRBV18
j_call: TRBJ1-2
clone_size: few
cdr3_nt: TGTGCCAGCTTGACAGGGGACCTCTCCTACACCTTC
cdr3_aa: CASLTGDLSYTF

d_call: TRBD2
v_call: TRBV6-5
j_call: TRBJ2-1
clone_size: -
cdr3_nt: TGTGCCAGCCGACTAGCGGGGGGGGTCTACAATGAGCAGTTCTTC
cdr3_aa: CASRLAGGVYNEQFF

d_call: -
v_call: TRBV5-1
j_call: TRBJ1-4
clone_size: -
cdr3_nt: TGCGCCAGCAGTTCTGGTGAAAAACTGTTTTTT
cdr3_aa: CASSSGEKLFF

d_call: -
v_call: TRBV7-2
j_call: TRBJ2-2
clone_size: once
cdr3_nt: TGTGCCAGCAGCTTTCCCGTCTCCGGGGAGCTGTTTTTT
cdr3_aa: CASSFPVSGELFF

d_call: -
v_call: TRBV9
j_call: TRBJ1-2
clone_size: -
cdr3_nt: TGTGCCAGCAGCGGAACCGACAAGGCTCCTGATGGCTACACCTTC
cdr3_aa: CASSGTDKAPDGYTF

d_call: TRBD1
v_call: TRBV5-6
j_call: TRBJ1-5
clone_size: -
cdr3_nt: TGTGCCAGCAGCGGACAGGGTGGTAATAGCAATCAGCCCCAGCATTTT
cdr3_aa: CASSGQGGNSNQPQHF

d_call: TRBD1
v_call: TRBV5-6
j_call: TRBJ2-1
clone_size: -
cdr3_nt: TGTGCCAGCCAGACAGGGCGATACAATGAGCAGTTCTTC
cdr3_aa: CASQTGRYNEQFF

d_call: TRBD1
v_call: TRBV14
j_call: TRBJ2-2
clone_size: -
cdr3_nt: TGTGCCAGCAGCCACCGGACAGGGAACACCGGGGAGCTGTTTTTT
cdr3_aa: CASSHRTGNTGELFF

d_call: -
v_call: TRBV27
j_call: TRBJ1-4
clone_size: -
cdr3_nt: TGTGCCAGCGGGATGGTGGATGAAAAACTGTTTTTT
cdr3_aa: CASGMVDEKLFF

d_call: -
v_call: TRBV3-1/TRBV3-2
j_call: TRBJ2-1
clone_size: -
cdr3_nt: TGTGCCAGCAGCCAAGGGAGCGGGCCCTACAATGAGCAGTTCTTC
cdr3_aa: CASSQGSGPYNEQFF

d_call: -
v_call: TRBV5-6
j_call: TRBJ1-5
clone_size: -
cdr3_nt: TGTGCCAGCAGCTTGCGTACAGGAGTAAGCAATCAGCCCCAGCATTTT
cdr3_aa: CASSLRTGVSNQPQHF

d_call: -
v_call: TRBV6-1
j_call: TRBJ1-2
clone_size: few
cdr3_nt: TGTGCCAGCAGTGAAATAGAGAGGGTACCCAACTATGGCTACACCTTC
cdr3_aa: CASSEIERVPNYGYTF

d_call: TRBD1
v_call: TRBV12-5
j_call: TRBJ1-1
clone_size: -
cdr3_nt: TGTGCTAGTGGTGGGGCCGGACAGGTATTTTCCACTGAAGCTTTCTTT
cdr3_aa: CASGGAGQVFSTEAFF

d_call: TRBD2
v_call: TRBV3-1/TRBV3-2
j_call: TRBJ2-1
clone_size: -
cdr3_nt: TGTGCCAGCAGCCAAGGCAGCGGGGTGGGACCCAATGAGCAGTTCTTC
cdr3_aa: CASSQGSGVGPNEQFF

d_call: TRBD1
v_call: TRBV7-8
j_call: TRBJ1-1
clone_size: -
cdr3_nt: TGTGCCAGCAGCTTGGGCAGGGGGCAAACTGAAGCTTTCTTT
cdr3_aa: CASSLGRGQTEAFF

d_call: -
v_call: TRBV10-3
j_call: TRBJ1-1
clone_size: -
cdr3_nt: TGTGCCATCTCGATCGGGACCGGTGAAGCTTTCTTT
cdr3_aa: CAISIGTGEAFF

d_call: TRBD1
v_call: TRBV5-6
j_call: TRBJ2-1
clone_size: -
cdr3_nt: TGTGCCAGCAGCTTGAGGTCGGGACAGGGTCTCAATGAGCAGTTCTTC
cdr3_aa: CASSLRSGQGLNEQFF

d_call: -
v_call: TRBV19
j_call: TRBJ2-2
clone_size: -
cdr3_nt: TGTGCCAGTAGCCAATCCCCGGGGGGCATGGACACCGGGGAGCTGTTTTTT
cdr3_aa: CASSQSPGGMDTGELFF

d_call: TRBD1
v_call: TRBV3-1/TRBV3-2
j_call: TRBJ2-1
clone_size: -
cdr3_nt: TGTGCCAGCAGCCAAACCGGGACAGACGTTGAGCAGTTCTTC
cdr3_aa: CASSQTGTDVEQFF

d_call: -
v_call: TRBV9
j_call: TRBJ2-1
clone_size: -
cdr3_nt: TGTGCCAGCAGCGTAGGAGATGAGCAGTTCTTC
cdr3_aa: CASSVGDEQFF

d_call: -
v_call: TRBV14
j_call: TRBJ1-1
clone_size: -
cdr3_nt: TGTGCCAGCAGCCAAGAGAAGGCGGCAGGGTTGGCCACTGAAGCTTTCTTT
cdr3_aa: CASSQEKAAGLATEAFF

d_call: TRBD1
v_call: TRBV6-5
j_call: TRBJ2-7
clone_size: -
cdr3_nt: TGTGCCGGACAGGGGTCATACACCTACGAGCAGTACTTC
cdr3_aa: CAGQGSYTYEQYF

d_call: -
v_call: TRBV6-5
j_call: TRBJ2-7
clone_size: -
cdr3_nt: TGTGCCAGCAGTTATGAAGGAGGGTCCGAGCAGTACTTC
cdr3_aa: CASSYEGGSEQYF

d_call: -
v_call: TRBV7-9
j_call: TRBJ1-2
clone_size: -
cdr3_nt: TGTGCCAGCAGTTACCTTGCGGATGGCTACACCTTC
cdr3_aa: CASSYLADGYTF

d_call: TRBD1
v_call: TRBV19
j_call: TRBJ1-3
clone_size: -
cdr3_nt: TGTGCCAGTAGTACCCGGACAGGAGGCTCTGGAAACACCATATATTTT
cdr3_aa: CASSTRTGGSGNTIYF

d_call: -
v_call: TRBV3-1/TRBV3-2
j_call: TRBJ1-1
clone_size: -
cdr3_nt: TGTGCCAGCAGCCTGCGAGGGGGCACTGAAGCTTTCTTT
cdr3_aa: CASSLRGGTEAFF

d_call: -
v_call: TRBV6-5
j_call: TRBJ2-1
clone_size: few
cdr3_nt: TGTGCCAGCAGCCGGGGGTCCTACAATGAGCAGTTCTTC
cdr3_aa: CASSRGSYNEQFF

d_call: TRBD1
v_call: TRBV30
j_call: TRBJ2-7
clone_size: -
cdr3_nt: TGTGCCTGGAGTACCGGGACAGGGTCCAACGAGCAGTACTTC
cdr3_aa: CAWSTGTGSNEQYF

d_call: -
v_call: TRBV6-5
j_call: TRBJ1-2
clone_size: -
cdr3_nt: TGTGCCAGCAGTTACACGGACGGGGTTCGGTATGGCTACACCTTC
cdr3_aa: CASSYTDGVRYGYTF

d_call: TRBD1
v_call: TRBV27
j_call: TRBJ2-1
clone_size: -
cdr3_nt: TGTGCCAGCAGTTTATTGGGACAGGGGAATGAGCAGTTCTTC
cdr3_aa: CASSLLGQGNEQFF

d_call: TRBD1
v_call: TRBV5-4
j_call: TRBJ1-2
clone_size: few
cdr3_nt: TGTGCCAGCAGCTTTCAGGGACAGGTAAACTATGGCTACACCTTC
cdr3_aa: CASSFQGQVNYGYTF

d_call: -
v_call: TRBV24-1
j_call: TRBJ1-2
clone_size: -
cdr3_nt: TGTGCCACCAGTGATAAGGGCCAGGGACTCGATGGCTACACCTTC
cdr3_aa: CATSDKGQGLDGYTF

d_call: TRBD1
v_call: TRBV6-5
j_call: TRBJ2-2
clone_size: -
cdr3_nt: TGTGCCAGCAGTTCCACACAGGGGGCGAACACCGGGGAGCTGTTTTTT
cdr3_aa: CASSSTQGANTGELFF

d_call: -
v_call: TRBV5-1
j_call: TRBJ1-1
clone_size: once
cdr3_nt: TGCGCCAGCAGTTTATACGATACCAACACTGAAGCTTTCTTT
cdr3_aa: CASSLYDTNTEAFF

d_call: TRBD2
v_call: TRBV11-2
j_call: TRBJ2-2
clone_size: -
cdr3_nt: TGTGCCAGCAGCTTATTAGTCACGAGCGGGGGGGCCGGGGAGCTGTTTTTT
cdr3_aa: CASSLLVTSGGAGELFF

d_call: TRBD1
v_call: TRBV7-2
j_call: TRBJ1-1
clone_size: -
cdr3_nt: TGTGCCAGCAGCCGCAAAGGGACAGGGAGTCCTGTTCACACTGAAGCTTTCTTT
cdr3_aa: CASSRKGTGSPVHTEAFF

d_call: -
v_call: TRBV12-5
j_call: TRBJ2-3
clone_size: -
cdr3_nt: TGTGCTAGTGGTAATAACGGACTAAGCACAGATACGCAGTATTTT
cdr3_aa: CASGNNGLSTDTQYF